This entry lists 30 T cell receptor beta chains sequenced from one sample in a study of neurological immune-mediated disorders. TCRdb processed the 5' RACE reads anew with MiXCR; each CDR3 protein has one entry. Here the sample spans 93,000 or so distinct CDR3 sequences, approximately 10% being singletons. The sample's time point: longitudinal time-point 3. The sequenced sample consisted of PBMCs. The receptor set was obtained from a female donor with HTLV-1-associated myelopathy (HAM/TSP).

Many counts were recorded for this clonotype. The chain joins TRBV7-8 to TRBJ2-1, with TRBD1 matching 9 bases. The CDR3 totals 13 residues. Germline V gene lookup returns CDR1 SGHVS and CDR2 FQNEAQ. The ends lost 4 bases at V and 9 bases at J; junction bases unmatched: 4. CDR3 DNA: TGTGCCAGCAGCTCGACAGGGGGGGCTGAGCAGTTCTTC. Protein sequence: CASSSTGGAEQFF.

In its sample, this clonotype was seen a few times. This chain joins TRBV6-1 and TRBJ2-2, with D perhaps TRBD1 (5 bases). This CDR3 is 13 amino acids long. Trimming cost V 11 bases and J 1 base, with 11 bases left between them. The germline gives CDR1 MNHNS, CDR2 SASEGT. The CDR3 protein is CAGRQLNTGELFF. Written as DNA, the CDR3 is TGTGCCGGGCGACAGTTGAACACCGGGGAGCTGTTTTTT.

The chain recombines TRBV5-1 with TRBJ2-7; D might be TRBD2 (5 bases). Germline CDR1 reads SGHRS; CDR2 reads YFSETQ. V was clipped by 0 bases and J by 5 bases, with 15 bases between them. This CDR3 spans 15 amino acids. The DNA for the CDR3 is TGCGCCAGCAGCTTGGAACCTGGTAGGACTCACGAGCAGTACTTC. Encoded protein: CASSLEPGRTHEQYF.

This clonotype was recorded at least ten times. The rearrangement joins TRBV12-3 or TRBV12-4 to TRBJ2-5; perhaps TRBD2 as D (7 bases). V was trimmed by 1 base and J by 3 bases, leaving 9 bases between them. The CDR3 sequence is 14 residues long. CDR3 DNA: TGTGCCAGCAGTTTAGGGGGGGGCGAAGAGACCCAGTACTTC. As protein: CASSLGGGEETQYF.

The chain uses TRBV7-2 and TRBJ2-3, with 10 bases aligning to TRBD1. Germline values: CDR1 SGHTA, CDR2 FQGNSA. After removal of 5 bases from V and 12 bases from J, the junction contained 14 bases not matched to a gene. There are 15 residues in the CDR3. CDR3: CASSRRQGAADKQYF. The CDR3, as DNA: TGTGCCAGCAGCCGTCGACAGGGGGCTGCAGATAAACAGTATTTT.

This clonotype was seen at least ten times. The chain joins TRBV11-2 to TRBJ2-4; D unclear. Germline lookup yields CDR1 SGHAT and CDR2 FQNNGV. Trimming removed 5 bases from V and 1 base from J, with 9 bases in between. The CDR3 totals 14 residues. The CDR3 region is CASSPRGAKNIQYF. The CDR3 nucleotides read TGTGCCAGCAGCCCCCGTGGGGCCAAAAACATTCAGTACTTC.

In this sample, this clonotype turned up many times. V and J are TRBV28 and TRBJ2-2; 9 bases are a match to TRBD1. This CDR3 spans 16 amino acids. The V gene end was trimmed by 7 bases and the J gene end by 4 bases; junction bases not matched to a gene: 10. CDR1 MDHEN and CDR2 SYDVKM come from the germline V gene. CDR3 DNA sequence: TGTGCCAGCAAGCTACCGGGACAGGGAGGCACCGGGGAGCTGTTTTTT. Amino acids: CASKLPGQGGTGELFF.

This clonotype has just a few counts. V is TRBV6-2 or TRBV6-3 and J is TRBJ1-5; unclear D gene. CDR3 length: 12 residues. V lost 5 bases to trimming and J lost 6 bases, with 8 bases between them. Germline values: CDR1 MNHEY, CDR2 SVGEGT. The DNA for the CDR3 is TGTGCCAGCAGTGTAGAAGCTCAGCCCCAGCATTTT. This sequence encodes CASSVEAQPQHF.

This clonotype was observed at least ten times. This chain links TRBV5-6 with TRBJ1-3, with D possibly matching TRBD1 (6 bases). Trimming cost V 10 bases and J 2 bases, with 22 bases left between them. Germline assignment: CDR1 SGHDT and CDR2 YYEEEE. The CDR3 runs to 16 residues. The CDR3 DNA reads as TGTGCCTCCAGTTATAGAGGGGGTAACGCTGGAAACACCATATATTTT. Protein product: CASSYRGGNAGNTIYF. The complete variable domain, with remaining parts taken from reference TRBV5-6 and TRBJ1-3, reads DAGVTQSPTHLIKTRGQQVTLRCSPKSGHDTVSWYQQALGQGPQFIFQYYEEEERQRGNFPDRFSGHQFPNYSSELNVNALLLGDSALYLCASSYRGGNAGNTIYFGEGSWLTVV.

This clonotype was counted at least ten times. DNA for the CDR3: TGTGCCAGCACCCTCCCCCCGGCCCTGGAGACCCAGTACTTC. Protein sequence: CASTLPPALETQYF. The chain couples TRBV12-3 or TRBV12-4 to TRBJ2-5, with no clear D. Trimming cost V 7 bases and J 5 bases, with 17 bases left between them. This CDR3 contains 14 residues.

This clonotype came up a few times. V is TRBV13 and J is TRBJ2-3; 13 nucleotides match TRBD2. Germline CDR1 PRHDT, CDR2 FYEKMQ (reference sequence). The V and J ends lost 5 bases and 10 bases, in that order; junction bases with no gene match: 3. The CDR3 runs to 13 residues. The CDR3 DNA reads TGTGCCAGCAGCCCAGGGACTAGCGGGGCGCAGTATTTT. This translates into CASSPGTSGAQYF.

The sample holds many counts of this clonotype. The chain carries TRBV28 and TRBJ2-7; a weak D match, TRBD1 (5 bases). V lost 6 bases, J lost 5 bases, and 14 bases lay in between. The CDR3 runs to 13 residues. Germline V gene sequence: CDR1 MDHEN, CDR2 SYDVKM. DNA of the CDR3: TGTGCCAGCAGAGGCGACAGTATAGACGAGCAGTACTTC. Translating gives CASRGDSIDEQYF.

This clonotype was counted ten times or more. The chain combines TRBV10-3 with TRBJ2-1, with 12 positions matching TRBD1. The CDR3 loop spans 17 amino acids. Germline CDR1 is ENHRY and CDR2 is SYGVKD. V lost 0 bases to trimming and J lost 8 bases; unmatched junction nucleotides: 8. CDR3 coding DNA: TGTGCCATCAGTGAGTCGCGGACGGGACAGGGGGCCGATGAGCAGTTCTTC. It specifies CAISESRTGQGADEQFF.

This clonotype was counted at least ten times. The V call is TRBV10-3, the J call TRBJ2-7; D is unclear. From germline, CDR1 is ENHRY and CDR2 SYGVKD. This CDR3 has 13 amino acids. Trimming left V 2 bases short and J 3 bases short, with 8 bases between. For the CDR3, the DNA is TGTGCCATCAGTGAGAAGGGCAGCTACGAGCAGTACTTC. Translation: CAISEKGSYEQYF.

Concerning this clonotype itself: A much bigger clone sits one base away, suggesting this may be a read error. The CDR3 reads CSATRWGERYNEQFF. The CDR3 DNA is TGCAGTGCTACCCGATGGGGGGAGCGATACAATGAGCAGTTCTTC. The chain is built from TRBV20-1 and TRBJ2-1, with D maybe TRBD2 (6 bases). V lost 4 bases to trimming and J lost 4 bases, with 17 bases between them. Germline lookup yields CDR1 DFQATT and CDR2 SNEGSKA (reference sequence). The CDR3 is made up of 15 amino acids.

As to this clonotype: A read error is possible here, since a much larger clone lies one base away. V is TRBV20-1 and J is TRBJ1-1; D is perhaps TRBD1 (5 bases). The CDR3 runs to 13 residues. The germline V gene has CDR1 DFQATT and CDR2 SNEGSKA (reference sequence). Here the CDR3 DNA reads TGCAGGGCGGAGGGGAACGGGGCCACTGAAGCTTTCTTT. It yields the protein CRAEGNGATEAFF.

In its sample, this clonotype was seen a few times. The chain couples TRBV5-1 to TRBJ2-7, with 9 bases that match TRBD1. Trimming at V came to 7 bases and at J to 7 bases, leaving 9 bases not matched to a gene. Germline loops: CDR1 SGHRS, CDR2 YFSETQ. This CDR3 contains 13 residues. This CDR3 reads CASGTGFTEEQYF. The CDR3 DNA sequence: TGCGCCAGCGGGACAGGGTTTACGGAAGAGCAGTACTTC.

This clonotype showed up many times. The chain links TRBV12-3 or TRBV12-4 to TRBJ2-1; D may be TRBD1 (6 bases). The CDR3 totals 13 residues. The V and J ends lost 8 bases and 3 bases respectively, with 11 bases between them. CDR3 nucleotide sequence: TGTGCCAGCCGGACAGTGAGCTACAATGAGCAGTTCTTC. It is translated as CASRTVSYNEQFF.

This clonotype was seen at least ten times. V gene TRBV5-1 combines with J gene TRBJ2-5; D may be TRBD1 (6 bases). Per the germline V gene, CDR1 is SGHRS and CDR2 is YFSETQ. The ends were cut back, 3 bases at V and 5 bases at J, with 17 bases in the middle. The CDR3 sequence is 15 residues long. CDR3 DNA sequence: TGCGCCAGCAGCTACCAGAGCCTAGGGGGTGAGACCCAGTACTTC. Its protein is CASSYQSLGGETQYF.

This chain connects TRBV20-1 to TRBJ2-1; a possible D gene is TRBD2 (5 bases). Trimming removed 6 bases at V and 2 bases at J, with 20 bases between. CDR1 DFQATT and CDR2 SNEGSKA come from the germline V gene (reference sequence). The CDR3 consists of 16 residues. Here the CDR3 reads CSAILHGELTYNEQFF. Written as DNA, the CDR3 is TGCAGTGCAATCCTGCACGGGGAGTTGACCTACAATGAGCAGTTCTTC.

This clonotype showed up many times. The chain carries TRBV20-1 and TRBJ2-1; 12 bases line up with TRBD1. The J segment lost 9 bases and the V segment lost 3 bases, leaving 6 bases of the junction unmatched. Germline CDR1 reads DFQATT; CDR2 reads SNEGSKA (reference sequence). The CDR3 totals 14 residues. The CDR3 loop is CSARGRDRGREQFF. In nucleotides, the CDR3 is TGCAGTGCTAGGGGGAGGGACAGGGGGCGTGAGCAGTTCTTC.

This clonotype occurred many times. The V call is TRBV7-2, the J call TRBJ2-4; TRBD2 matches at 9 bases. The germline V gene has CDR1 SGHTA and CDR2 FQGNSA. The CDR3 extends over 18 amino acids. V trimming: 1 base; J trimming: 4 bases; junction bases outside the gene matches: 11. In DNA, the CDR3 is TGTGCCAGCAGCTTAGTAGGTCTAGCGGGGCCACGGAAAAACATTCAGTACTTC. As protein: CASSLVGLAGPRKNIQYF.

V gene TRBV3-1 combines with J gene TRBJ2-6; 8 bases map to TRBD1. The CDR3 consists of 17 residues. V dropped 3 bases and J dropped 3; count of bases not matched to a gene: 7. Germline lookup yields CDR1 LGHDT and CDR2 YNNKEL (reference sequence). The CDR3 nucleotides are TGTGCCAGCAGCCACCACCAGGGGGCGCGTGGGGCCAACGTCCTGACTTTC. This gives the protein CASSHHQGARGANVLTF.

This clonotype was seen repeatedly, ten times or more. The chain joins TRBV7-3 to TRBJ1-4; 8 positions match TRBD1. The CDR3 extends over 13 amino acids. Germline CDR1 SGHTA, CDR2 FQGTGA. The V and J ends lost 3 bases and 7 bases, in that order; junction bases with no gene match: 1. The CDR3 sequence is CASSLGTGEKLFF. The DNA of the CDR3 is TGTGCCAGCAGCTTGGGGACAGGTGAAAAACTGTTTTTT.

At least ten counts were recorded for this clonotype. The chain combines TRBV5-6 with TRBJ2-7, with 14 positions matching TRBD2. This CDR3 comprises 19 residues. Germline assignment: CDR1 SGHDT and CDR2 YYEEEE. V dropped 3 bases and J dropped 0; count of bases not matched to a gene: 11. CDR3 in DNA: TGTGCCAGCAGCTGGTCCTTGACTAGCGGGGGGGCGAACTCCTACGAGCAGTACTTC. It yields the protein CASSWSLTSGGANSYEQYF. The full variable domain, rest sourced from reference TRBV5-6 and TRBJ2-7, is DAGVTQSPTHLIKTRGQQVTLRCSPKSGHDTVSWYQQALGQGPQFIFQYYEEEERQRGNFPDRFSGHQFPNYSSELNVNALLLGDSALYLCASSWSLTSGGANSYEQYFGPGTRLTVT.

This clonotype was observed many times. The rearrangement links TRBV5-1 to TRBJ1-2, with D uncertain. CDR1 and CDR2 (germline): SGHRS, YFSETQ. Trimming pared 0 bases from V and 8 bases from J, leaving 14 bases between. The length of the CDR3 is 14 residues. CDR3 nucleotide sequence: TGCGCCAGCAGCTTGGAAGGCCTCAGCGGCGGCTACACCTTC. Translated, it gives CASSLEGLSGGYTF.

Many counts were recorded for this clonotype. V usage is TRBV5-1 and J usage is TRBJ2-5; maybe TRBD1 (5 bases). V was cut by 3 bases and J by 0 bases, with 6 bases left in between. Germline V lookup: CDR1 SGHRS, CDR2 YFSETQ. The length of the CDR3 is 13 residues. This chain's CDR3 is CASSSTDQETQYF. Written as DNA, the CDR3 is TGCGCCAGCAGCTCGACAGACCAAGAGACCCAGTACTTC.

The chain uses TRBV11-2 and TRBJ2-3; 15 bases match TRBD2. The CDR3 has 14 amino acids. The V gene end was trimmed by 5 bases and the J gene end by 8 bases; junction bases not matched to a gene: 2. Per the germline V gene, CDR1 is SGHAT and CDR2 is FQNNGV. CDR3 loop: CASSLGLAGGTQYF. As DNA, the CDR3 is TGTGCCAGCAGCCTGGGACTAGCGGGGGGTACGCAGTATTTT.

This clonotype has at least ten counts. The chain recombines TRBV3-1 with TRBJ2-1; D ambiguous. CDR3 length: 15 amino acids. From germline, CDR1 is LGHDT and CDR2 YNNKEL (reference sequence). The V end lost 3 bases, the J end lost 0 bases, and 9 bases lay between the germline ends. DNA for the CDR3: TGTGCCAGCAGCCAGGGCGTGGGCTCCTACAATGAGCAGTTCTTC. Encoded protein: CASSQGVGSYNEQFF.

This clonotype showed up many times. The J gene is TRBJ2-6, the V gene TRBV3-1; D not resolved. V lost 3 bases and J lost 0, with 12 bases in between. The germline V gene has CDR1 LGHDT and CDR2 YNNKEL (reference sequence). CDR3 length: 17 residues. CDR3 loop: CASSHALYGSGANVLTF. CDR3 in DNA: TGTGCCAGCAGCCACGCATTATATGGCTCTGGGGCCAACGTCCTGACTTTC.